This T cell receptor (beta chain) was sequenced during a study of OX40 agonist ivuxolimab in advanced cancers. Study as a whole: Under the entry rules, prior anti-PD-1, anti-PD-L1 or anti-CTLA-4 therapy was allowed, and approximately 36% had some.

Concerning this clone itself: Its antigen remains unidentified.

Study findings and constraints: By week 6 at 0.1 to 3.0 mg/kg, blood CD4+ and CD8+ T cells had expanded clonally.

Sequencing used immunoSEQ multiplex PCR; TCRdb keeps in-frame clones, though not all of them. The sample holds some 150,000 clones, just over 90% seen once. Blood sampling took place at baseline, cycle 4 day 1, and cycle 7 day 1. Source: CD4+ or CD8+ T cells sorted from blood, taken in a trial of the OX40 agonist ivuxolimab. This TCR derives from an adult with an advanced solid tumor such as melanoma, head and neck, liver or kidney cancer.

CDR3 DNA: TGTGCCAGCAGCTGGGGGACAGGGCGAGAGACCCAGTACTTC. Translating gives CASSWGTGRETQYF. The V and J genes are TRBV5-8 and TRBJ2-5, with 9 positions matching TRBD1. CDR1 and CDR2 from the germline V gene are SGHTS and YDEGEE. Trimming cost V 3 bases and J 4 bases; bases outside gene matches: 4. This CDR3 is built from 14 residues. Using reference TRBV5-8 and TRBJ2-5 for the parts outside the CDR3, the full variable domain is EAGVTQSPTHLIKTRGQQATLRCSPISGHTSVYWYQQALGLGLQFLLWYDEGEERNRGNFPPRFSGRQFPNYSSELNVNALELEDSALYLCASSWGTGRETQYFGPGTRLLVL.